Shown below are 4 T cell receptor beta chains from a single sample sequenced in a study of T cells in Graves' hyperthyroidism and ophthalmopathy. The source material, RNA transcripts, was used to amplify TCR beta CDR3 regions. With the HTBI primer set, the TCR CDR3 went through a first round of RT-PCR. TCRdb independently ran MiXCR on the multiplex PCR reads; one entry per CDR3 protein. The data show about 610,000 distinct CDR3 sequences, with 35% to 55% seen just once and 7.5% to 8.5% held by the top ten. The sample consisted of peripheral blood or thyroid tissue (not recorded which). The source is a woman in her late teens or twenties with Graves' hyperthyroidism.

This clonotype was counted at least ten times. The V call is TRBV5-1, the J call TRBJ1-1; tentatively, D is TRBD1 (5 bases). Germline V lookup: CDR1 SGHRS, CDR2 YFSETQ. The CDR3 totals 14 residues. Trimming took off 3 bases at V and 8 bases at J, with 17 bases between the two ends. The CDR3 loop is CASSSFPTEGEAFF. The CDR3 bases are TGCGCCAGCAGCTCGTTCCCGACAGAGGGAGAAGCTTTCTTT. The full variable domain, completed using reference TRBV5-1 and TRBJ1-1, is KAGVTQTPRYLIKTRGQQVTLSCSPISGHRSVSWYQQTPGQGLQFLFEYFSETQRNKGNFPGRFSGRQFSNSRSEMNVSTLELGDSALYLCASSSFPTEGEAFFGQGTRLTVV.

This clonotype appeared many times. The CDR3 here is CASSLRPHTEAFF. The CDR3 DNA is TGTGCCAGCAGTCTCCGGCCACACACTGAAGCTTTCTTT. The genes are TRBV27 and TRBJ1-1; D remains ambiguous. The CDR3 consists of 13 residues. Trimming pared 5 bases from V and 3 bases from J, leaving 10 bases between. CDR1 and CDR2 from the germline V gene are MNHEY and SMNVEV (reference sequence).

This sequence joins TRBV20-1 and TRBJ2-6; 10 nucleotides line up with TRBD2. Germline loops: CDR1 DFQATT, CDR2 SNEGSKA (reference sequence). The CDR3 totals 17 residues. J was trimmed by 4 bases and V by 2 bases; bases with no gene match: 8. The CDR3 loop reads CSARQAGGSSGANVLTF. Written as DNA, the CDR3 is TGCAGTGCTAGACAAGCGGGAGGGAGCTCCGGGGCCAACGTCCTGACTTTC.

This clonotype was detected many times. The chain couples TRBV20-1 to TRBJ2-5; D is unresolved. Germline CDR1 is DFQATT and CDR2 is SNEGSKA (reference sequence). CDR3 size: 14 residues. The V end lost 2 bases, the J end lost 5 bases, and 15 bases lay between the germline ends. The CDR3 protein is CSARPEYLRETQYF. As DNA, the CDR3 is TGCAGTGCTAGACCTGAGTACCTCAGGGAGACCCAGTACTTC.